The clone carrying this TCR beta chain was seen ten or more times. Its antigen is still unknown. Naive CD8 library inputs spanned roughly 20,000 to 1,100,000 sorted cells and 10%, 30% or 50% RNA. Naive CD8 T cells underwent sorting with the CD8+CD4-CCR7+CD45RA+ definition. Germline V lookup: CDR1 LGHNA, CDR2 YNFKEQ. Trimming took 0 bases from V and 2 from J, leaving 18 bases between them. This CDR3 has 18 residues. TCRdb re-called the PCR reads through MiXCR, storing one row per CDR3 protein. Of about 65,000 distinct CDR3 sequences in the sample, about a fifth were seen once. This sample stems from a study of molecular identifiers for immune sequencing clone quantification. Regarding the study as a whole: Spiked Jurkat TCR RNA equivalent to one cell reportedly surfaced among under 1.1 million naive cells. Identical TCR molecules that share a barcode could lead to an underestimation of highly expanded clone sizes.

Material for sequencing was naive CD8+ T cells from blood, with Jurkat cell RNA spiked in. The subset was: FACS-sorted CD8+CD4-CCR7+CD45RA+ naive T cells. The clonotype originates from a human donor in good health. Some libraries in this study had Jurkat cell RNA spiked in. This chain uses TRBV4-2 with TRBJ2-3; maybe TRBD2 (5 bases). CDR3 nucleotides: TGTGCCAGCAGCCAAGATATTACTAGGAGTGGGGTCACAGATACGCAGTATTTT. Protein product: CASSQDITRSGVTDTQYF.